This T cell receptor (beta chain) was recovered during a study of regulatory T cells in long-lasting Graves disease. Whole-study findings and limits: It was in persistent disease that TRBV28, TRBJ1-2 and TRBJ2-5 were favored. Samples came from peripheral blood alone, without thyroid tissue.

This clonotype was counted at least ten times. Its specificity is not known. Time point reported: persistent/refractory GD, antithyroid drugs over 5 years with positive TRAb. From PBMCs, RNA was extracted and then used to make the TCR library. CDR1 and CDR2 (germline): MNHEY, SVGAGI. This CDR3 contains 18 residues. J was trimmed by 1 base and V by 2 bases; bases with no gene match: 13. HTBI primers from iRepertoire and Arm-PCR of CDR3 regions yielded the TCR beta libraries. Via MiXCR, TCRdb re-called the multiplex PCR reads, giving one row per CDR3 protein. Of around 340,000 distinct CDR3 sequences in the sample, around a fifth were seen once.

Specimen: peripheral blood mononuclear cells (PBMCs), collected when the disease was refractory, from a patient treated with antithyroid drugs. This clonotype originated in a female donor with Graves disease. This chain connects TRBV6-5 to TRBJ1-1; 7 bases match TRBD1. CDR3 in DNA: TGTGCCAGCAGTTACCGAGAATCGACAGGGAGGGGGAACACTGAAGCTTTCTTT. It encodes CASSYRESTGRGNTEAFF.